The entry below describes one T cell receptor beta chain. The antigen it recognizes is unknown. No base-level quality is on record; no much larger clone is a single base apart. Trimmed from V: 3 bases; trimmed from J: 5 bases; junction bases lacking a gene match: 2. The CDR3 runs 13 amino acids, cysteine and phenylalanine included. Only the CDR3 part of the read is kept: 39 bases, read in frame from the first base. From the germline V gene, CDR1 is SGHDT and CDR2 is YYEEEE. This record belongs to a study of cytomegalovirus exposure and HLA in healthy donors (dated 2017 in TCRdb). Notes on the research overall: According to an earlier analysis of 587 of the donors, about 190 million T cells yielded 100 million or so unique TCR beta sequences and approximately 300 Gb of sequence data. Donor age, sex, ethnicity and CMV serostatus were collected together with the repertoire data. The study was designed to test whether signatures of past pathogen exposure could be identified by cataloging public T cell receptors. An earlier analysis of 587 of the donors applied high-throughput TCR beta sequencing to assess whether each TCR beta V gene segment acted as functional or pseudogenic. Roughly five DR-DQ haplotypes were handled as single units for association and clustering, since linkage in the cohort was strong. Typing coverage differed by locus: A, B, C, DRB1 and DQB1 were typed in roughly 620-630 donors, DQA1 in 500 to 550, DPA1 in around 580, and DPB1 in 450 to 480. On average, approximately 250,000 unique TCR beta nucleotide sequences were sequenced per donor among fewer than 500 genotyped donors of the cohort, with 15% to 20% of those sequences being non-productive. In the later analysis, no new phenotypic data were used to find candidate immune exposures; instead, reliance was placed on TCR beta sequences and their occurrence across donors. HLA typing included class I and class II loci at four-digit resolution. Genome-wide SNP genotypes for about 65% of the roughly 670 donors were used in a later genetic analysis, which treated that subset as a discovery cohort. A later analysis re-analyzed previously published TCR beta repertoires from roughly 630 donors and added high-resolution HLA genotyping to study TCR occurrence patterns. To predict cytomegalovirus infection status, the study brought together high-throughput TCR immunosequencing, statistical association of individual TCRs with disease status, and machine learning. The study profiled the T cell repertoires of more than 500 subjects by immunosequencing and related them to cytomegalovirus serostatus. Every repertoire in the discovery cohort had been generated on one and the same sequencing platform. The genetic ancestry cluster associated with self-reported Caucasian donors included about four fifths of the roughly 390 genotyped donors. Approximately 300 gigabases of sequencing data and roughly 80 million unique TCR sequences made up an early release that covered 640 HLA-typed donors. Besides the first cohort of 500 to 700 subjects, a separate validation cohort made up of 120 or so different subjects was used. The research as a whole found: An association between a missense DCLRE1C variant and V-gene and J-gene trimming of TCR beta chains was found in a later genetic analysis and replicated in an independent cohort. In a later genetic analysis, fewer N-insertions in productive TCRs were reported among donors in an Asian-associated ancestry cluster than the roughly 700-donor mean. Broadly in line with IMGT annotations, most TCR beta V segments showed up in productive rearrangements about 87% or about 30% of the time in an earlier analysis of a few hundred of the donors. Some IMGT-functional V segments, including TRBV6-2 and TRBV6-3, could not be distinguished by the 87-base-pair reads and were therefore excluded. Because HLA typing was missing for some donors at each locus, association tests included only the typed subset. In a later analysis, TCR association rates were found to vary across HLA loci, with the most associated TCRs seen for DRB1 alleles and the fewest for HLA-C alleles. The cohort was sequenced for TCR beta chains only, and without alpha or paired-chain data the features that could be detected were limited. In both the original and validation cohorts, the classifier was reported to diagnose cytomegalovirus status with high specificity and sensitivity. In a later analysis, several top co-occurrence clusters were reported to appear linked to parvovirus B19, influenza, CMV and Epstein-Barr virus. Correlated functional status among segregating V segments might be attributable to linkage disequilibrium, but an unknown experimental factor could not be ruled out. Compared with equally common non-associated chains, HLA-associated TCR beta chains in a later analysis were more clonally expanded and had lower generation probabilities. According to a later analysis, most CMV-associated TCR beta chains appeared to be HLA-restricted, and the HLA associations seemed to be driven largely by CMV exposure. Three of the identified cytomegalovirus-associated TCR beta chains were confirmed in vitro to be specific for cytomegalovirus antigens. At a false discovery rate of 0.05, a later analysis linked 16,000 or so TCR beta sequences to specific HLA alleles. A total of 150 or so TCR beta chains were listed by the study as associated with cytomegalovirus. Presence/absence analyses assumed roughly uniform sequencing depth across donors, an assumption that may not hold. Assigning TCR associations to individual alleles was difficult when HLA alleles, especially DR and DQ, strongly co-occurred. According to the authors, the approach could potentially be generalized to other disease states and immunological phenotypes. A further reported finding was that TCR beta sequences accurately predicted the HLA-A and HLA-B alleles for most subjects in the first cohort. The sequencing pipeline was judged likely to have produced a cluster of highly shared sequence variants as a technical artifact. The only immune exposure information available for the cohort was CMV serostatus. The earlier analysis of approximately 540 of the donors excluded 15 to 20 rarely observed V segments, including chromosome 9 orphons, because counts were too low. While some public TCRs were present in many individuals, most TCR sequences turned up only very rarely across donors.

The library was built by means of the immunoSEQ multiplex PCR assay. The multiplex PCR relied on a mix of 60 forward primers for TCR Vbeta segments and 13 reverse primers for TCR Jbeta segments. Amplification of the CDR3 region of rearranged TCR beta genes was performed with a multiplex PCR assay on genomic DNA. The amplified TCR beta libraries were sequenced on the Illumina HiSeq System as 87-base-pair reads. In the source study's methods: A later analysis tallied 75 million to 95 million unique TCR beta chains across the 666 repertoires, and around 12 million of those chains were shared by two or more donors. A nearest-neighbor algorithm error-corrected the raw reads and collapsed the reads into unique sequences, merging closely related sequences to remove PCR and sequencing errors. To assign V, D and J gene segments, CDR3 sequences were aligned to IMGT reference sequences. For a sequence to be retained, at least a six-nucleotide match to both a V gene segment and a J gene segment was required. A rearrangement counted as productive if the CDR3 had no stop codons and remained in frame with V and J, and every other rearrangement counted as non-productive. CDR3 was defined according to IMGT convention as the region running from the second conserved V-encoded cysteine to the conserved J-encoded phenylalanine. The earlier analysis of some 580 of the donors excluded any sequence lacking an unambiguous match to a single V gene segment. An earlier analysis of several hundred of the donors called V segments functional above 56.7% productive rearrangements and segregating when the between-donor standard deviation exceeded 5%. A statistical classification framework was developed to diagnose cytomegalovirus status using the catalog of TCR beta chain sequences. In a later analysis, TCR nucleotide sequences were compared against IMGT/GENE-DB human TR gene sequences so that V and J genes could be assigned. Using the TCRdist pipeline, a later analysis assigned CDR3 sequences along with most-parsimonious VDJ recombination scenarios. In a later analysis, each TCR beta chain was defined by its CDR3 amino acid sequence together with its V-gene family, and reads lacking a unique V-gene family were excluded. A later analysis removed several hundred highly shared, low-generation-probability nucleotide sequences to deal with suspected cross-contamination and a sequencing artifact. For each public chain, a later analysis derived a clonal expansion index from normalized ranks of inferred template counts within each repertoire. In a later analysis, generation probabilities were computed using a VDJ recombination model fitted to out-of-frame rearrangements, and the results were checked against IGoR. In a later analysis, hypergeometric tests were used to score TCR-TCR, TCR-HLA and TCR-CMV co-occurrence, with a repertoire-size bias correction applied to TCR pairs. To estimate false discovery rates, a later analysis permuted the HLA or CMV assignments 20 times. In a later analysis, co-occurring TCRs were grouped using DBSCAN, and TCRdist sequence similarity was added for clustering within HLA-allele-positive subsets. For co-occurrence clustering, repertoires with fewer than 30,000 or more than 120,000 public chains were excluded, along with several repertoires with anomalous nucleotide sharing. Drawn from immuneACCESS, this table holds only the in-frame rearrangements with V and J called that TCRdb kept. Clones are partly lost; checked studies trace under half to an unresolved V gene and leave the rest unexplained. The D gene and trimming were derived from the DNA, and the V and J assignments and clone size from that table. The sample records about 100,000 clones, 65% to 85% of which are singletons. Around 2.3% of the sample rests with the top ten.

The cohort comprised around 690 healthy bone marrow donors. All cohort members were sampled while nominally healthy, although unrecorded immune exposures were likely present. The donor tested CMV seronegative, placing the donor among the approximately 400 seronegative members of the cohort. A peripheral blood sample was collected from each donor, and TCR beta sequencing was performed on peripheral blood mononuclear cells. Genomic DNA was extracted from the blood cell samples with the Qiagen DNeasy Blood Extraction Kit. The clonotype originates from a young man in good health and CMV-seronegative. The chain is assembled from TRBV5-6 and TRBJ2-7; 10 of the junction bases match TRBD2. Material for sequencing was PBMCs. The nucleotide sequence is TGTGCCAGCAGCTACCTAGCGGGAGACGAGCAGTACTTC. It encodes CASSYLAGDEQYF.